These 9 T cell receptor beta chains were sequenced from one sample in a study of radiation and T cells in renal cell carcinoma. Produced via immunoSEQ multiplex PCR; TCRdb's table is partial and in-frame only. The sample consists of roughly 160,000 clones, 88% of them appearing once. Time point specified: blood 4 weeks post-SBRT, at nephrectomy. Documented treatment: 15 Gy SBRT to primary tumor, nephrectomy 4 weeks later. The source was blood, collected from a patient whose treatment included radiotherapy and nephrectomy. Receptors were obtained from a woman in her fifties or sixties with renal cell carcinoma.

V and J are TRBV30 and TRBJ2-7; weak D call: TRBD1 (6 bases). There are 14 residues in the CDR3. CDR1 and CDR2 (germline): GTSNPN, SVGIG (reference sequence). The V gene lost 0 bases and the J gene lost 4 bases, with 13 bases spanning the gap. The CDR3 nucleotides are TGTGCCTGGAGTGTAGGGGGAACGGGATACGAGCAGTACTTC. Amino acids: CAWSVGGTGYEQYF.

The chain links TRBV10-3 to TRBJ1-1; D ambiguous. Germline values: CDR1 ENHRY, CDR2 SYGVKD. The CDR3 totals 12 residues. Trimming took 4 bases from V and 8 from J, leaving 11 bases between them. The DNA for the CDR3 is TGTGCCATCAGTGCTAGGGAAACCGAAGCTTTCTTT. Translation gives CAISARETEAFF.

The chain is built from TRBV28 and TRBJ2-7; D possibly corresponds to TRBD1 (5 bases). Germline V CDR1 and CDR2: MDHEN, SYDVKM. This CDR3 region has 13 residues. V was trimmed by 2 bases and J by 9 bases, leaving 14 bases between them. CDR3 protein: CASSLPGRQVQYF. The DNA for the CDR3 is TGTGCCAGCAGTTTACCAGGGCGGCAGGTGCAGTACTTC.

This clone was detected only once. The rearrangement links TRBV15 to TRBJ1-4; 7 bases agree with TRBD1. The ends lost 3 bases at V and 7 bases at J; junction bases unmatched: 11. The CDR3 runs to 16 residues. The germline CDR1 and CDR2 sequences are LNHNV and YYDKDF (reference sequence). The CDR3 nucleotides are TGTGCCACCAGCAGGTCTCCGACAGGGCGAGGTGAAAAACTGTTTTTT. Amino acid sequence: CATSRSPTGRGEKLFF.

The V gene is TRBV11-3, the J gene TRBJ1-1; D not resolved. V lost 5 bases and J lost 1, with 8 bases in between. This CDR3 region has 13 residues. CDR1 and CDR2 (germline): SGHNT, YENEEA. In DNA form, the CDR3 reads TGTGCCAGCAGCAAGGAGGCGAACACTGAAGCTTTCTTT. Its translation: CASSKEANTEAFF.

The rearrangement joins TRBV6-5 to TRBJ1-1; TRBD1 might be the D (5 bases). The CDR3 spans 14 residues. The germline V and J ends were trimmed by 2 bases and 5 bases, with 12 bases remaining between them. CDR1 MNHEY and CDR2 SVGAGI come from the germline V gene. DNA of the CDR3: TGTGCCAGCAGTTACGGAGGGGTGGTGACTGAAGCTTTCTTT. This encodes CASSYGGVVTEAFF.

The CDR3 region has the DNA TGTGCCAGTAGTATAGCGGGGGGGTCCCACAATGAGCAGTTCTTC. It specifies CASSIAGGSHNEQFF. The J gene is TRBJ2-1, the V gene TRBV19; 8 bases line up with TRBD2. CDR3 length: 15 amino acids. From germline, CDR1 is LNHDA and CDR2 SQIVND (reference sequence). Germline trimming cut 1 base from V and 5 bases from J; bases unmatched to any gene: 4.

The chain links TRBV30 to TRBJ2-6; maybe TRBD2 (6 bases). Trimming removed 5 bases from V and 2 bases from J, with 19 bases in between. Looked up from germline, CDR1 is GTSNPN and CDR2 is SVGIG (reference sequence). The CDR3 is made up of 17 amino acids. The CDR3 reads CAWLWGGTTTGANVLTF. CDR3 in DNA: TGTGCCTGGTTGTGGGGCGGGACCACTACTGGGGCCAACGTCCTGACTTTC.

The gene calls are TRBV6-1 and TRBJ1-3; D might be TRBD1 (6 bases). The germline CDR1 and CDR2 sequences are MNHNS and SASEGT. This CDR3 is 13 amino acids long. The V end was cut by 2 bases, the J end by 7 bases, with 9 bases between. For the CDR3, the DNA is TGTGCCAGCAGTGAACAGGGGAGGAACACCATATATTTT. This codes for CASSEQGRNTIYF.